This passage covers 22 T cell receptor beta chains from one sample sequenced in a study of blood T cell repertoires in COVID-19. Method: immunoSEQ multiplex PCR; TCRdb's copy keeps in-frame clones and lacks some. The sample has under 250,000 clones, about 76% seen once. Sequenced: PBMCs or T cells enriched from blood (not recorded which). Receptor source: a woman in her 50s with acute COVID-19.

This rearrangement joins TRBV18 to TRBJ1-2; D possibly corresponds to TRBD1 (6 bases). Germline lookup yields CDR1 KGHSH and CDR2 LQKENI. The CDR3 covers 15 residues. V was shortened by 6 bases and J by 5 bases, with 19 bases between the two germline ends. The CDR3 sequence is CASSPETGGLYGYTF. The CDR3 DNA reads as TGTGCCAGCTCCCCAGAAACTGGGGGCTTATATGGCTACACCTTC.

This clone showed up many times. V usage is TRBV12-3 or TRBV12-4 and J usage is TRBJ2-7; D may be TRBD1 (5 bases). The CDR3 length is 12 residues. Trimming took 8 bases from V and 11 from J, leaving 19 bases between them. This CDR3 reads CASQGHFLLKYF. The CDR3 DNA is TGTGCCAGCCAAGGACACTTTCTCCTAAAGTACTTC.

V usage is TRBV3-1 (or the pseudogene TRBV3-2) and J usage is TRBJ1-4; maybe TRBD1 (6 bases). V was clipped by 3 bases and J by 11 bases, with 19 bases between them. CDR3 length equals 15 residues. Germline CDR1 reads LGHDT; CDR2 reads YNNKEL (reference sequence). CDR3 region: CASSHPIAGVWKLFF. As DNA, the CDR3 is TGTGCCAGCAGCCACCCTATAGCAGGGGTGTGGAAACTGTTTTTT.

This clone was found once. The chain has TRBV3-1 (or the pseudogene TRBV3-2) and TRBJ1-3, with 7 bases fitting TRBD1. The V segment lost 0 bases and the J segment 2 bases; nucleotides outside the gene matches: 10. Germline CDR1 LGHDT, CDR2 YNNKEL (reference sequence). CDR3 size: 18 residues. The CDR3 region has the DNA TGTGCCAGCAGCCAAGAGGCGCGACAGGGAAGTACTGGAAACACCATATATTTT. Translating it yields CASSQEARQGSTGNTIYF.

The chain uses TRBV5-1 and TRBJ2-1; no clear D. V was pared by 0 bases and J by 0 bases, with 10 bases between. The CDR3 is 16 amino acids. The germline CDR1 and CDR2 sequences are SGHRS and YFSETQ. The CDR3 nucleotides are TGCGCCAGCAGCTTGGCACCTGTGAGCTCCTACAATGAGCAGTTCTTC. This sequence encodes CASSLAPVSSYNEQFF.

This chain joins TRBV6-6 and TRBJ2-7; TRBD1 is a possible D gene (6 bases). CDR1 is MNHNY and CDR2 is SVGAGI in the germline V gene (reference sequence). The CDR3 runs 16 residues. V dropped 8 bases and J dropped 5 bases, with 25 bases sitting between them. The CDR3 is CASRRGGGAEDHEQYF. The CDR3 DNA follows: TGTGCCAGCCGACGGGGTGGGGGCGCGGAGGACCACGAGCAGTACTTC.

The chain joins TRBV7-2 to TRBJ1-2; 7 nucleotides agree with TRBD1. From germline, CDR1 is SGHTA and CDR2 FQGNSA. Trimming removed 5 bases from V and 4 bases from J; junction bases left unmatched: 7. This CDR3 spans 14 amino acids. CDR3 sequence (DNA): TGTGCCAGCAGCCCGGACAGGCGGGGCTATGGCTACACCTTC. Residues: CASSPDRRGYGYTF.

The chain uses TRBV19 and TRBJ2-2, with 7 bases lining up with TRBD1. With 7 bases clipped from V and 0 bases from J, the junction kept 5 bases outside the gene matches. Looked up from germline, CDR1 is LNHDA and CDR2 is SQIVND (reference sequence). CDR3 length: 15 amino acids. CDR3 coding DNA: TGTGCCAGTACCCCCGGGACAGCGAACACCGGGGAGCTGTTTTTT. Translating gives CASTPGTANTGELFF.

CDR3: CASSPGLAGSHQETQYF. CDR3 in DNA: TGTGCCAGCTCACCGGGACTAGCGGGGAGTCACCAAGAGACCCAGTACTTC. The J gene is TRBJ2-5, the V gene TRBV18; 13 nucleotides line up with TRBD2. V was clipped by 3 bases and J by 0 bases; unmatched bases: 4. The germline CDR1 and CDR2 sequences are KGHSH and LQKENI. CDR3 length: 17 amino acids.

The chain has TRBV5-1 and TRBJ1-2, with 10 positions matching TRBD1. J lost 4 bases, V lost 4 bases, and 13 bases had no gene match. Germline V CDR1 and CDR2: SGHRS, YFSETQ. The CDR3 totals 17 residues. DNA of the CDR3: TGCGCCAGCAGCGCCGGGACAGGGGCCGAGAGAATCTATGGCTACACCTTC. It encodes CASSAGTGAERIYGYTF.

The V call is TRBV18, the J call TRBJ2-1, with 8 positions matching TRBD2. After removal of 1 base from V and 7 bases from J, the junction contained 3 bases not matched to a gene. The germline gives CDR1 KGHSH, CDR2 LQKENI. This CDR3 is built from 14 residues. The CDR3 reads CASSPRAGGNEQFF. The CDR3 DNA reads as TGTGCCAGCTCACCACGTGCGGGAGGTAATGAGCAGTTCTTC.

The rearrangement uses TRBV10-3 and TRBJ2-5; 8 nucleotides line up with TRBD2. The CDR3 loop spans 13 amino acids. The germline gives CDR1 ENHRY, CDR2 SYGVKD. The trim removed 8 bases at V and 5 bases at J, leaving 7 bases unmatched. This chain's CDR3 is CAISGGLRETQYF. CDR3 coding DNA: TGTGCCATCTCGGGAGGGCTCCGGGAGACCCAGTACTTC.

The rearrangement links TRBV6-5 to TRBJ2-1; 7 nucleotides agree with TRBD2. The CDR3 has 14 residues. Trimming cost V 2 bases and J 6 bases; bases outside gene matches: 4. From germline, CDR1 is MNHEY and CDR2 SVGAGI. The DNA for the CDR3 is TGTGCCAGCAGTTACCCAGCGGGAACCAATGAGCAGTTCTTC. Residues: CASSYPAGTNEQFF.

The chain links TRBV20-1 to TRBJ2-1; no clear D gene. The ends were cut back, 5 bases at V and 7 bases at J, with 9 bases in the middle. Germline loops: CDR1 DFQATT, CDR2 SNEGSKA (reference sequence). CDR3 length: 11 amino acids. CDR3 amino acids: CSAGGENEQFF. CDR3 sequence (DNA): TGCAGTGCTGGCGGAGAAAATGAGCAGTTCTTC.

This chain links TRBV9 with TRBJ1-1, with TRBD1 identical over 10 bases. The CDR3 has 14 residues. Unmatched junction bases numbered 2, after V lost 0 bases and J lost 6 bases. Germline CDR1 reads SGDLS; CDR2 reads YYNGEE. CDR3 loop: CASSVGQGAPEAFF. In nucleotides, the CDR3 is TGTGCCAGCAGCGTAGGACAGGGGGCCCCTGAAGCTTTCTTT.

The chain couples TRBV30 to TRBJ1-4, with TRBD1 as a possible D gene (6 bases). The CDR3 contains 14 residues. Trimming removed 5 bases at V and 8 bases at J, with 18 bases between. Germline-derived CDR1 and CDR2 are GTSNPN and SVGIG (reference sequence). CDR3: CAWDQGNGGEKLFF. In DNA form, the CDR3 reads TGTGCCTGGGACCAGGGGAACGGTGGAGAAAAACTGTTTTTT.

The V and J genes are TRBV24-1 and TRBJ2-1; D gene uncertain. CDR3 size: 13 residues. Trimming pared 9 bases from V and 8 bases from J, leaving 16 bases between. Looked up from germline, CDR1 is KGHDR and CDR2 is SFDVKD. Written as DNA, the CDR3 is TGTGCCACCGCGGAACCTATGATGGATGAGCAGTTCTTC. Protein: CATAEPMMDEQFF.

The V call is TRBV6-1, the J call TRBJ2-1; 7 positions agree with TRBD1. This CDR3 is 16 amino acids long. V lost 4 bases to trimming and J lost 12 bases; unmatched junction nucleotides: 18. Germline V gene data show CDR1 as MNHNS and CDR2 as SASEGT. DNA of the CDR3: TGTGCCAGCAGTGCTCGTCCCGGGACAGTCCCCTTGGGGCAGTTCTTC. Encoded protein: CASSARPGTVPLGQFF.

In DNA, the CDR3 is TGTGCCAGCAGTTACTATACTAGCGGGAGGGACTACGAGCAGTACTTC. Amino acid sequence: CASSYYTSGRDYEQYF. The rearrangement uses TRBV6-5 and TRBJ2-7; TRBD2 matches 13 bases. CDR1 and CDR2 (germline): MNHEY, SVGAGI. There are 16 residues in the CDR3. The V and J ends lost 1 base and 3 bases, in that order; junction bases with no gene match: 3.

This sequence joins TRBV4-1 and TRBJ1-6; D is possibly TRBD1 (5 bases). Germline V gene sequence: CDR1 MGHRA, CDR2 YSYEKL. The CDR3 runs 15 residues. V was shortened by 1 base and J by 13 bases, with 17 bases between the two germline ends. CDR3 loop: CASSQATRPPGPLHF. For the CDR3, the DNA is TGCGCCAGCAGCCAAGCCACCAGGCCCCCAGGGCCCCTCCACTTT.

The chain joins TRBV27 to TRBJ2-7; D is uncertain. The germline CDR1 and CDR2 sequences are MNHEY and SMNVEV (reference sequence). There are 12 residues in the CDR3. The V gene lost 3 bases and the J gene lost 1 base, with 4 bases spanning the gap. CDR3 in amino acids: CASSFSSYEQYF. CDR3 DNA: TGTGCCAGCAGTTTTAGTTCCTACGAGCAGTACTTC.

In its sample, this clone was seen a few times. This rearrangement joins TRBV6-2 or TRBV6-3 to TRBJ1-2; D not certain. The CDR3 runs 13 residues. With 6 bases removed from V and 4 bases from J, the gap between germline ends came to 12 bases. Germline values: CDR1 MNHEY, CDR2 SVGEGT. CDR3 DNA: TGTGCCAGCAGCCAAACAGAATCCTATGGCTACACCTTC. Encoded protein: CASSQTESYGYTF.